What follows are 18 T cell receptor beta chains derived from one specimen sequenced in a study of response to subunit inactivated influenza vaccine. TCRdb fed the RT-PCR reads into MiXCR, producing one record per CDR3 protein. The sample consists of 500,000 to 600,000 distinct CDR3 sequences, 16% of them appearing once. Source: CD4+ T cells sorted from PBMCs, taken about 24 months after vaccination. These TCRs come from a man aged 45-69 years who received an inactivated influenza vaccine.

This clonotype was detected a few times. CDR3 DNA: TGTGCCAGCAGTTGGACTAGCGGGGAGCAGTTCTTC. It translates to CASSWTSGEQFF. The chain recombines TRBV25-1 with TRBJ2-1, with TRBD2 identical over 11 bases. Germline V gene lookup returns CDR1 MGHDK and CDR2 SYGVNS. J gave up 10 bases and V 5 bases, and 1 base lay outside the gene matches. The CDR3 loop spans 12 amino acids.

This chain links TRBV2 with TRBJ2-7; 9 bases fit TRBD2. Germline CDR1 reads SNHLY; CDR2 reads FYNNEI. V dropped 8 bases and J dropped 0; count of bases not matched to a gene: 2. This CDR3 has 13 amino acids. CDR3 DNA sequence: TGTGCCAGCGCGGGGGGGAACTCCTACGAGCAGTACTTC. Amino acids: CASAGGNSYEQYF.

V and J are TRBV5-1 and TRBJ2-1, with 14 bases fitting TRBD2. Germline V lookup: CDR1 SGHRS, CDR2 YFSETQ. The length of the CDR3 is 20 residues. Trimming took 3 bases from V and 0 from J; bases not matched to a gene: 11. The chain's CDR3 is CASSSPLTSGGDSSYNEQFF. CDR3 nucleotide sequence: TGCGCCAGCAGCTCTCCCCTGACTAGCGGGGGGGATAGCTCCTACAATGAGCAGTTCTTC.

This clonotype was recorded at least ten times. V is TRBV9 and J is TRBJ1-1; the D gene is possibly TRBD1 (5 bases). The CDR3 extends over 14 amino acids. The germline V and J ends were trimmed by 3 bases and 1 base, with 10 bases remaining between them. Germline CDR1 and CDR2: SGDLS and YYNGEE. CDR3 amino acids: CASSAQDKNTEAFF. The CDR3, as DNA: TGTGCCAGCAGCGCTCAGGACAAGAACACTGAAGCTTTCTTT. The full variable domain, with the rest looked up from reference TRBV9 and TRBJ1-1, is DSGVTQTPKHLITATGQRVTLRCSPRSGDLSVYWYQQSLDQGLQFLIQYYNGEERAKGNILERFSAQQFPDLHSELNLSSLELGDSALYFCASSAQDKNTEAFFGQGTRLTVV.

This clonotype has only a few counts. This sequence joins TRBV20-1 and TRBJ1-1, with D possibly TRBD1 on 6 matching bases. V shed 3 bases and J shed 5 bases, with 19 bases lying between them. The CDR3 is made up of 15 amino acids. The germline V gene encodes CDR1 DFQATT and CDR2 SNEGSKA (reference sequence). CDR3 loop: CSASGGGRLGTEAFF. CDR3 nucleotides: TGCAGTGCTAGTGGGGGGGGGCGCTTGGGTACTGAAGCTTTCTTT.

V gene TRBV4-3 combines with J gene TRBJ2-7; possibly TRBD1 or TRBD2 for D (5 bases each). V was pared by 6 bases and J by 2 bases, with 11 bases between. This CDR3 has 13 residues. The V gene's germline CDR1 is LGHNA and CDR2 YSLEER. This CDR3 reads CASSWDLTYEQYF. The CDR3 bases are TGCGCCAGCAGTTGGGACCTTACCTACGAGCAGTACTTC.

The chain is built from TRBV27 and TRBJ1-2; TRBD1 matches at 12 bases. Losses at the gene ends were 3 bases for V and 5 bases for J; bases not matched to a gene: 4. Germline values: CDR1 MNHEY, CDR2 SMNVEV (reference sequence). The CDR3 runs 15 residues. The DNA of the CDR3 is TGTGCCAGCAGTTTGGGGACAGGGGGCGCTTATGGCTACACCTTC. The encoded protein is CASSLGTGGAYGYTF.

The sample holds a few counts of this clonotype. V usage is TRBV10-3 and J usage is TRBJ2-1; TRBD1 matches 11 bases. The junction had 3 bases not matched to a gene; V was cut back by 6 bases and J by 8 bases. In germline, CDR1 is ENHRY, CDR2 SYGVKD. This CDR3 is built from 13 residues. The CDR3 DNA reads TGTGCCATCAGCGGGGGACAGGGGGATGAGCAGTTCTTC. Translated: CAISGGQGDEQFF.

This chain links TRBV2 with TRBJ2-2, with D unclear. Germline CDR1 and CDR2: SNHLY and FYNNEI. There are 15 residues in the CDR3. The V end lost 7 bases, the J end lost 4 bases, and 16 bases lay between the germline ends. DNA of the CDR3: TGTGCCAGCAAGGGCGACTCCCCAACCACCGGGGAGCTGTTTTTT. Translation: CASKGDSPTTGELFF.

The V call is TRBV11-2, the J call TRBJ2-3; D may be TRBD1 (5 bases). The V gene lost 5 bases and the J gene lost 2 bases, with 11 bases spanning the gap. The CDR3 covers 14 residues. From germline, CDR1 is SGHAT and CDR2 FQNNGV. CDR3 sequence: CASSQGHFTDTQYF. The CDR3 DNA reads TGTGCCAGCAGCCAAGGACATTTCACAGATACGCAGTATTTT.

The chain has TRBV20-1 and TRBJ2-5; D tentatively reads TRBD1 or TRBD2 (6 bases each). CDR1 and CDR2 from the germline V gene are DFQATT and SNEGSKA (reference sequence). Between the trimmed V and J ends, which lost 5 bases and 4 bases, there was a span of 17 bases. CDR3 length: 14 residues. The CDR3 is CSAPELGGRETQYF. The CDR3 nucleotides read TGCAGTGCTCCAGAATTAGGGGGGAGAGAGACCCAGTACTTC.

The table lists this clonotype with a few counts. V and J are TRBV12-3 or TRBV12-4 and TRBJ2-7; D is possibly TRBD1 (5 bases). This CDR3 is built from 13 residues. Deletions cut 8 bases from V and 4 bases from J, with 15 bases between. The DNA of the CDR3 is TGTGCCAGCGGGGCGGACGGAAAGTACGAGCAGTACTTC. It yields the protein CASGADGKYEQYF.

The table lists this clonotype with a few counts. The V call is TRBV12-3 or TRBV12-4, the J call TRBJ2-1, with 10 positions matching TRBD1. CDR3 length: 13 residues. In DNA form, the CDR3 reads TGTGCATCCGGGACAGGGGTATCAAATGAGCAGTTCTTC. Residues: CASGTGVSNEQFF.

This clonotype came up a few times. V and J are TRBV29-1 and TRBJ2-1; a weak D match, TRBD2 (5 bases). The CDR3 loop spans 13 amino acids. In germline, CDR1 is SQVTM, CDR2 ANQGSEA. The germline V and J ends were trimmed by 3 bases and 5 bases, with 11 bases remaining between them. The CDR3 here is CSVDESGHNEQFF. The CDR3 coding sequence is TGCAGCGTTGATGAGAGCGGCCACAATGAGCAGTTCTTC.

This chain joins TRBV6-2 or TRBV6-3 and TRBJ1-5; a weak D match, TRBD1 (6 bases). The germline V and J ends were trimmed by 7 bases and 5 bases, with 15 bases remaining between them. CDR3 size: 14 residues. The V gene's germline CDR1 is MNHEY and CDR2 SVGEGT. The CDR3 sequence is CASIRAGAHQPQHF. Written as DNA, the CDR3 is TGTGCCAGCATTAGAGCGGGGGCCCATCAGCCCCAGCATTTT.

This chain's CDR3 is CASSTRQGVYNEQFF. Here the CDR3 DNA reads TGTGCCAGCAGCACAAGACAGGGGGTATACAATGAGCAGTTCTTC. The chain has TRBV7-2 and TRBJ2-1; 9 bases line up with TRBD1. Looked up from germline, CDR1 is SGHTA and CDR2 is FQGNSA. Unmatched junction bases numbered 6, after V lost 5 bases and J lost 4 bases. The CDR3 is 15 amino acids.

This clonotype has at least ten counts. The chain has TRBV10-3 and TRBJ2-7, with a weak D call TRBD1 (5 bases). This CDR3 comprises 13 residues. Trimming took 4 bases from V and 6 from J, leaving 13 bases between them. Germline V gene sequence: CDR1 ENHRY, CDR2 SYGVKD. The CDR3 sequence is CAISAETDSEQYF. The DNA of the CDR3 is TGTGCCATCAGTGCGGAGACAGATTCCGAGCAGTACTTC.

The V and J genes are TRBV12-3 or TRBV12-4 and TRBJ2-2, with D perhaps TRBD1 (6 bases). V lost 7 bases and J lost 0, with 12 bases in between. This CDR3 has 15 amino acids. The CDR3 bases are TGTGCCAGCACGCCGAACAGGGCGAACACCGGGGAGCTGTTTTTT. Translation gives CASTPNRANTGELFF.